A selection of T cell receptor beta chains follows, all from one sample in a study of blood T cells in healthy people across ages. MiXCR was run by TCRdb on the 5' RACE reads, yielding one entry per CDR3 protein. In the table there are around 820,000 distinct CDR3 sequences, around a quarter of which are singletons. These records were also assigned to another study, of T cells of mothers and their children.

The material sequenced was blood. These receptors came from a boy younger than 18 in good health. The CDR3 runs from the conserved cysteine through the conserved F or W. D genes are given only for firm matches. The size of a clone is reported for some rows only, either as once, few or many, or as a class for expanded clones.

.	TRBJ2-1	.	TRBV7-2	CASSFHLGLQSEQFF	TGTGCCAGCAGCTTTCACCTCGGGCTCCAATCTGAGCAGTTCTTC
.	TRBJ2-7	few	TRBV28	CASSLIGSTYEQYF	TGTGCCAGCAGTTTAATCGGGTCCACCTACGAGCAGTACTTC
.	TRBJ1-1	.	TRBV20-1	CSARDGRENTEAFF	TGCAGTGCTAGAGATGGACGCGAGAACACTGAAGCTTTCTTT
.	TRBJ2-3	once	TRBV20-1	CSARGPRTDTQYF	TGCAGTGCTCGCGGACCCCGCACAGATACGCAGTATTTT
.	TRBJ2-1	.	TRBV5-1	CASSTLGNEQFF	TGCGCCAGCAGCACCTTAGGAAATGAGCAGTTCTTC
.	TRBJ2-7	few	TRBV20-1	CSANRALSPFEQYF	TGCAGTGCTAACCGGGCCCTTTCGCCTTTCGAGCAGTACTTC
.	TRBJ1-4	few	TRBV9	CASSVGEEAANEKLFF	TGTGCCAGCAGCGTAGGCGAGGAGGCAGCTAATGAAAAACTGTTTTTT
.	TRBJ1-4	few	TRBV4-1	CASSQEVDVIATNEKLFF	TGCGCCAGCAGCCAAGAGGTTGACGTTATAGCAACTAATGAAAAACTGTTTTTT
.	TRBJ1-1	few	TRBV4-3	CASSQDLGRDTEAFF	TGCGCCAGCAGCCAAGATCTCGGGAGGGACACTGAAGCTTTCTTT
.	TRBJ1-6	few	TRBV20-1	CSARVTGSNSPLHF	TGCAGTGCTAGAGTGACAGGCTCAAATTCACCCCTCCACTTT
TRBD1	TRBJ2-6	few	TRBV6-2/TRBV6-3	CASSRDRVTATGANVLTF	TGTGCCAGCAGTCGGGACAGGGTTACGGCAACTGGGGCCAACGTCCTGACTTTC
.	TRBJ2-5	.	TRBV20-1	CSARDLGYEETQYF	TGCAGTGCTAGAGATCTCGGCTATGAAGAGACCCAGTACTTC
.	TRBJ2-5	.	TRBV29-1	CSVVWDQETQYF	TGCAGCGTCGTGTGGGACCAAGAGACCCAGTACTTC
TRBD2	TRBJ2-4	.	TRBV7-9	CATYSPGLAGGEGKNIQYF	TGTGCCACCTACTCCCCGGGACTAGCGGGAGGTGAGGGCAAAAACATTCAGTACTTC
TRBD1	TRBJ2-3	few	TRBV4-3	CASSQETGAGTDTQYF	TGCGCCAGCAGCCAAGAAACAGGGGCCGGCACAGATACGCAGTATTTT
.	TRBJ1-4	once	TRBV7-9	CASSLPPGTKLFF	TGTGCCAGCAGCTTACCGCCAGGGACAAAACTGTTTTTT
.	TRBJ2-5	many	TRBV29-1	CSVDSGLQETQYF	TGCAGCGTTGATTCGGGATTACAAGAGACCCAGTACTTC
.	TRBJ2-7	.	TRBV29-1	CSVVRASPYEQYF	TGCAGCGTTGTGAGGGCCAGCCCCTACGAGCAGTACTTC